The sample holds a few counts of the clone carrying this T cell receptor beta chain. Its antigen is currently unknown. TCRdb keeps only in-frame clones here, not all; method: immunoSEQ multiplex PCR. The top ten hold over 0.095% of the sample, which has almost 85,000 clones, 91% seen once. Trimming at V came to 2 bases and at J to 0 bases, leaving 7 bases not matched to a gene. The CDR3 sequence is 16 residues long. The V gene's germline CDR1 is LGHNA and CDR2 YSLEER. This sample is drawn from a study of graft-versus-host responses after intestinal transplantation. The TCR sequence derives from a human donor who received an intestinal transplant. V usage is TRBV4-3 and J usage is TRBJ2-7; 7 bases align to TRBD1. The material sequenced was unstimulated CD4+ T cells sorted from spleen or lymph node cells, taken before intestinal transplant. Here the CDR3 reads CASSQTSTGDSYEQYF. In DNA form, the CDR3 reads TGCGCCAGCAGCCAAACTAGTACAGGGGACTCCTACGAGCAGTACTTC.